These 29 T cell receptor beta chains were all obtained from the same sample, sequenced in a study of blood T cell repertoires in COVID-19 (dated by TCRdb to the early 2020s). Receptor libraries were prepared by the immunoSEQ multiplex PCR assay. TCRdb's version of the immuneACCESS table is confined to in-frame rearrangements and falls short of the full clone set. An unresolved V gene accounts for under half of the shortfall where checked; the remainder is of unknown origin. Present in this sample are roughly 260,000 clones, roughly 86% of which were seen just once. The biggest ten clones account for around 11% of the sample. Specimen: peripheral blood. The source of these receptors is a young woman with COVID-19, enrolled during active disease.

This clone has only one observation. The chain couples TRBV27 to TRBJ2-7, with a possible D match to TRBD2 (6 bases). The CDR3 extends over 14 amino acids. The germline V and J ends were trimmed by 8 bases and 2 bases, with 16 bases remaining between them. The germline gives CDR1 MNHEY, CDR2 SMNVEV (reference sequence). CDR3 sequence (DNA): TGTGCCAGCTCGACGGGGGAGCCCCCCTACGAGCAGTACTTC. It yields the protein CASSTGEPPYEQYF.

This chain links TRBV18 with TRBJ1-1, with D unresolved. V was cut by 1 base and J by 4 bases, with 16 bases left in between. The germline V gene has CDR1 KGHSH and CDR2 LQKENI. CDR3 length: 16 amino acids. The CDR3 is CASSPQSTVRFTEAFF. CDR3 DNA: TGTGCCAGCTCACCACAATCCACCGTTAGATTCACTGAAGCTTTCTTT.

The chain recombines TRBV4-1 with TRBJ2-7; perhaps TRBD2 as D (7 bases). There are 14 residues in the CDR3. V lost 0 bases and J lost 3, with 9 bases in between. Germline CDR1 MGHRA, CDR2 YSYEKL. The CDR3 nucleotides read TGCGCCAGCAGCCAAGATAGGGGGGGCTACGAGCAGTACTTC. This encodes CASSQDRGGYEQYF.

The chain joins TRBV28 to TRBJ1-2; D is unresolved. Germline loops: CDR1 MDHEN, CDR2 SYDVKM. With 10 bases removed from V and 1 base from J, the gap between germline ends came to 16 bases. The CDR3 length is 14 residues. Here the CDR3 DNA reads TGTGCCACCATAACCGGGAGCCATAACTATGGCTACACCTTC. Its translation: CATITGSHNYGYTF.

The CDR3 spells CASSQPETGESNQPQHF. The CDR3 DNA reads as TGCGCCAGCAGTCAACCCGAGACAGGGGAGAGCAATCAGCCCCAGCATTTT. This chain joins TRBV23-1 and TRBJ1-5, with 8 bases that match TRBD1. TRBV23-1 is flagged as an ORF with uncertain function. The CDR3 length is 17 residues. The V gene end was trimmed by 2 bases and the J gene end by 1 base; junction bases not matched to a gene: 7.

The chain links TRBV7-9 to TRBJ1-2; D gene unclear. With 6 bases removed from V and 4 bases from J, the gap between germline ends came to 15 bases. CDR3 length: 14 residues. Germline V gives CDR1 SEHNR, CDR2 FQNEAQ (reference sequence). CDR3 sequence: CASSSNQALYGYTF. For the CDR3, the DNA is TGTGCCAGCAGTTCAAACCAGGCGCTCTATGGCTACACCTTC.

This chain's CDR3 is CASSYEEPQHF. Written as DNA, the CDR3 is TGTGCCAGCAGTTACGAGGAGCCCCAGCATTTT. V gene TRBV2 combines with J gene TRBJ1-5, with D unresolved. With 5 bases removed from V and 8 bases from J, the gap between germline ends came to 7 bases. CDR1 is SNHLY, CDR2 FYNNEI, per germline. The CDR3 is 11 amino acids.

V and J are TRBV6-5 and TRBJ2-3, with 8 bases that match TRBD1. CDR1 MNHEY and CDR2 SVGAGI come from the germline V gene. The CDR3 has 15 amino acids. After removal of 2 bases from V and 4 bases from J, the junction contained 5 bases not matched to a gene. The CDR3 bases are TGTGCCAGCAGTTACAGGGCAGGGGGCGCAGATACGCAGTATTTT. Amino acids: CASSYRAGGADTQYF.

The rearrangement joins TRBV19 to TRBJ2-1, with D possibly being TRBD2 (6 bases). This CDR3 region has 14 residues. The germline V and J ends were trimmed by 7 bases and 9 bases, with 19 bases remaining between them. The germline V gene encodes CDR1 LNHDA and CDR2 SQIVND (reference sequence). CDR3 sequence: CASTRDGGSGEQFF. In DNA form, the CDR3 reads TGTGCCAGTACTAGGGACGGAGGGTCGGGTGAGCAGTTCTTC.

This rearrangement joins TRBV5-1 to TRBJ1-2; D is perhaps TRBD1 (6 bases). Germline CDR1 reads SGHRS; CDR2 reads YFSETQ. V was shortened by 3 bases and J by 6 bases, with 18 bases between the two germline ends. This CDR3 region has 15 residues. Here the CDR3 DNA reads TGCGCCAGCAGCTCCCCCCGTAGGACAGAGGATGGCTACACCTTC. Its translation is CASSSPRRTEDGYTF. Full variable domain (rest looked up from reference TRBV5-1 and TRBJ1-2): KAGVTQTPRYLIKTRGQQVTLSCSPISGHRSVSWYQQTPGQGLQFLFEYFSETQRNKGNFPGRFSGRQFSNSRSEMNVSTLELGDSALYLCASSSPRRTEDGYTFGSGTRLTVV.

The genes are TRBV5-1 and TRBJ2-3; 8 bases match TRBD2. V lost 3 bases to trimming and J lost 1 base; unmatched junction nucleotides: 10. Per the germline V gene, CDR1 is SGHRS and CDR2 is YFSETQ. This CDR3 region has 17 residues. The DNA for the CDR3 is TGCGCCAGCAGCTCAGTACCGGGACTAGTGGGCACAGATACGCAGTATTTT. It specifies CASSSVPGLVGTDTQYF.

This rearrangement joins TRBV30 to TRBJ1-2; 9 bases align to TRBD1. CDR1 is GTSNPN and CDR2 is SVGIG in the germline V gene (reference sequence). CDR3 size: 13 residues. J lost 7 bases, V lost 3 bases, and 6 bases had no gene match. The CDR3 loop is CAWRPGQGRGYTF. Here the CDR3 DNA reads TGTGCCTGGAGACCGGGACAGGGCCGTGGCTACACCTTC.

This CDR3 is CASSSLRGSSYNEQFF. The CDR3 DNA is TGTGCCAGCAGTTCCCTTCGGGGGAGCTCCTACAATGAGCAGTTCTTC. The chain recombines TRBV7-9 with TRBJ2-1; D may be TRBD2 (6 bases). V lost 6 bases to trimming and J lost 0 bases, with 15 bases between them. The CDR3 extends over 16 amino acids. Germline CDR1 is SEHNR and CDR2 is FQNEAQ (reference sequence).

The chain is built from TRBV19 and TRBJ2-2; 9 bases line up with TRBD1. V was clipped by 6 bases and J by 5 bases; unmatched bases: 7. This CDR3 contains 15 residues. Per germline, CDR1 LNHDA and CDR2 SQIVND (reference sequence). Here the CDR3 DNA reads TGTGCCAGTAGAGACCGGGACAGGGTTACCGGGGAGCTGTTTTTT. Amino acids: CASRDRDRVTGELFF.

The gene calls are TRBV21-1 and TRBJ1-5; whether TRBD1, the table's D call, matches the DNA was not checked. TRBV21-1 corresponds to a pseudogene. CDR3 size: 16 residues. CDR3 nucleotides: TGTGCCAGCAGCAGACCAGACAGAACTAGCAATCAGCCCCAGCATTTT. This gives the protein CASSRPDRTSNQPQHF.

This clone was counted once. This rearrangement joins TRBV7-8 to TRBJ1-5; 9 positions match TRBD1. V gave up 5 bases and J gave up 5 bases; unmatched junction bases: 10. Germline V gives CDR1 SGHVS, CDR2 FQNEAQ. CDR3 length equals 16 residues. The chain's CDR3 is CASSPLGGQGHQPQHF. The CDR3 DNA sequence: TGTGCCAGCAGCCCATTAGGAGGACAGGGGCATCAGCCCCAGCATTTT.

The chain links TRBV4-2 to TRBJ2-3; TRBD2 aligns across 11 bases. Trimming at V came to 5 bases and at J to 2 bases, leaving 9 bases not matched to a gene. The CDR3 is 17 amino acids. Germline CDR1 and CDR2: LGHNA and YNFKEQ. CDR3 nucleotides: TGTGCCAGCAGCGTAAAGACTAGCGGGATAGACACAGATACGCAGTATTTT. Translating gives CASSVKTSGIDTDTQYF.

The chain carries TRBV29-1 and TRBJ1-2; D gene ambiguous. Between the trimmed V and J ends, which lost 3 bases and 5 bases, there was a span of 10 bases. The CDR3 loop spans 12 amino acids. Per the germline V gene, CDR1 is SQVTM and CDR2 is ANQGSEA. The CDR3 is CSVDSGLYGYTF. DNA for the CDR3: TGCAGCGTTGACTCCGGTTTGTATGGCTACACCTTC.

This chain links TRBV28 with TRBJ1-2; unclear D gene. The CDR3 length is 15 residues. Germline lookup yields CDR1 MDHEN and CDR2 SYDVKM. Trimming shortened V by 10 bases and J by 2 bases, and 20 bases separated the two germline ends. The CDR3 bases are TGTGCCACCAGCCGCCTTGGTGCACAGAACTATGGCTACACCTTC. Translated, it gives CATSRLGAQNYGYTF.

The V gene is TRBV19, the J gene TRBJ2-2, with TRBD1 identical over 9 bases. V lost 7 bases to trimming and J lost 4 bases; unmatched junction nucleotides: 7. Germline CDR1 reads LNHDA; CDR2 reads SQIVND (reference sequence). There are 15 residues in the CDR3. CDR3: CASTGTGRSTGELFF. CDR3 bases: TGTGCCAGTACCGGGACAGGGAGAAGCACCGGGGAGCTGTTTTTT.

In nucleotides, the CDR3 is TGTGCCACCGACAGGGGCTACGAGCAGTACTTC. Translating gives CATDRGYEQYF. The rearrangement links TRBV2 to TRBJ2-7, with 8 positions matching TRBD1. Per germline, CDR1 SNHLY and CDR2 FYNNEI. V shed 10 bases and J 3 bases; nucleotides not matched to a gene: 2. The CDR3 has 11 amino acids.

The chain links TRBV6-5 to TRBJ1-5, with D maybe TRBD1 (6 bases). The CDR3 is 12 residues long. V lost 6 bases, J lost 4 bases, and 7 bases lay in between. The germline gives CDR1 MNHEY, CDR2 SVGAGI. The CDR3 sequence: CASSTGNQPQHF. CDR3 DNA sequence: TGTGCCAGCAGCACAGGGAATCAGCCCCAGCATTTT.

With respect to this clone: Other nucleotide sequences from this sample produce the same CDR3. The rearrangement joins TRBV19 to TRBJ2-1; weak D call: TRBD2 (5 bases). V lost 3 bases to trimming and J lost 1 base, with 7 bases between them. CDR1 and CDR2 from the germline V gene are LNHDA and SQIVND (reference sequence). CDR3 length: 14 amino acids. The CDR3 reads CASSISDSYNEQFF. The CDR3 DNA sequence: TGTGCCAGTAGTATTAGCGATTCCTACAATGAGCAGTTCTTC. The complete variable domain, with remaining parts taken from reference TRBV19 and TRBJ2-1, reads DGGITQSPKYLFRKEGQNVTLSCEQNLNHDAMYWYRQDPGQGLRLIYYSQIVNDFQKGDIAEGYSVSREKKESFPLTVTSAQKNPTAFYLCASSISDSYNEQFFGPGTRLTVL.

The gene calls are TRBV19 and TRBJ2-7; 7 bases fit TRBD2. In germline, CDR1 is LNHDA, CDR2 SQIVND (reference sequence). This CDR3 has 13 residues. V lost 5 bases and J lost 4; bases outside the gene matches: 5. The CDR3 bases are TGTGCCAGTAGTCGGCAGGGAGGGTACGAGCAGTACTTC. As protein: CASSRQGGYEQYF.

The chain uses TRBV5-4 and TRBJ1-2; 7 bases line up with TRBD1. Germline values: CDR1 SGHNT, CDR2 YYREEE (reference sequence). The CDR3 is 15 residues long. After removal of 0 bases from V and 1 base from J, the junction contained 3 bases not matched to a gene. CDR3 sequence: CASSLGQGLNYGYTF. CDR3 in DNA: TGTGCCAGCAGCTTGGGACAGGGCCTTAACTATGGCTACACCTTC.

This chain links TRBV11-2 with TRBJ1-6; tentatively, D is TRBD1 (6 bases). The germline V and J ends were trimmed by 2 bases and 6 bases, with 11 bases remaining between them. From germline, CDR1 is SGHAT and CDR2 FQNNGV. The CDR3 has 15 amino acids. CDR3 DNA sequence: TGTGCCAGCAGCTTACAGGGGACGTCTAATTCACCCCTCCACTTT. This translates into CASSLQGTSNSPLHF.

The chain links TRBV11-2 to TRBJ1-3, with D maybe TRBD1 (5 bases). CDR1 SGHAT and CDR2 FQNNGV come from the germline V gene. The CDR3 is 15 amino acids. V gave up 3 bases and J gave up 0 bases, with 9 bases separating them. The CDR3 here is CASSLGLYSGNTIYF. The CDR3 bases are TGTGCCAGCAGCTTGGGACTATACTCTGGAAACACCATATATTTT.

Note on this clone: One end of the junction does not line up with germline, which may come from a read error. V usage is TRBV27 and J usage is TRBJ2-7, with 7 bases identical to TRBD1. Germline V gene data show CDR1 as MNHEY and CDR2 as SMNVEV (reference sequence). The CDR3 loop spans 14 amino acids. CDR3 in DNA: TGTGCCAGCAGTGCGGACAGGAGAAGCTACGAGCAGCACTTC. It yields the protein CASSADRRSYEQHF.

V usage is TRBV6-5 and J usage is TRBJ1-5; a possible D gene is TRBD1 (6 bases). The V gene lost 4 bases and the J gene lost 0 bases, with 13 bases spanning the gap. This CDR3 spans 16 amino acids. Germline assignment: CDR1 MNHEY and CDR2 SVGAGI. CDR3 in DNA: TGTGCCAGCAGTTCCGGAGGGGGGGTTAGCAATCAGCCCCAGCATTTT. Amino acids: CASSSGGGVSNQPQHF.